Following are 27 T cell receptor beta chains from one sample sequenced in a study of beta chain features in type 1 diabetes. Antigens for these TCRs are unknown. General study points: In all four CD4+ subsets, TCRB CDR3 length was significantly, moderately reduced in type 1 diabetes.

Expressed TCRB transcripts were sequenced because the entire RNA isolate underwent reverse transcription. Generated by immunoSEQ multiplex PCR, the TCRdb table keeps only in-frame clones and is missing some. The data show some 190,000 clones, about 7.9% seen once. Source material: central memory CD4+ T cells from blood. The source is a man between 18 and 35 years old with type 1 diabetes.

This clone was detected only a few times. CDR3 sequence: CASNLPGQGYNEQFF. The CDR3 DNA reads as TGTGCCAGCAACCTGCCGGGACAGGGATACAATGAGCAGTTCTTC. V usage is TRBV6-5 and J usage is TRBJ2-1; TRBD1 matches 9 bases. This CDR3 has 15 residues. Germline V gene sequence: CDR1 MNHEY, CDR2 SVGAGI. Trimming at V came to 7 bases and at J to 4 bases, leaving 8 bases not matched to a gene.

Only a few counts were recorded for this clone. The chain combines TRBV25-1 with TRBJ1-2, with 7 bases matching TRBD1. Germline CDR1 MGHDK, CDR2 SYGVNS. CDR3 size: 15 residues. Trimming took 1 base from V and 6 from J; bases not matched to a gene: 8. The CDR3 DNA is TGTGCCAGCAGTGAATTCACCAGGGGGAGAGATGGCTACACCTTC. This gives the protein CASSEFTRGRDGYTF.

The rearrangement joins TRBV5-1 to TRBJ2-1; no reliable D call. V was trimmed by 4 bases and J by 5 bases, leaving 16 bases between them. The CDR3 totals 15 residues. CDR1 SGHRS and CDR2 YFSETQ come from the germline V gene. The CDR3 DNA sequence: TGCGCCAGCAGCGAAAATCCCAACAGAGACAATGAGCAGTTCTTC. It encodes CASSENPNRDNEQFF.

V usage is TRBV15 and J usage is TRBJ1-1, with 8 bases fitting TRBD1. From germline, CDR1 is LNHNV and CDR2 YYDKDF (reference sequence). The CDR3 is made up of 14 amino acids. The V gene end was trimmed by 2 bases and the J gene end by 4 bases; junction bases not matched to a gene: 3. In DNA, the CDR3 is TGTGCCACCAGCAGAAACAGGGGGGGCACTGAAGCTTTCTTT. Encoded protein: CATSRNRGGTEAFF.

This clone was seen a few times. The chain carries TRBV19 and TRBJ2-5, with D perhaps TRBD1 (6 bases). The V and J ends lost 3 bases and 5 bases respectively, with 16 bases between them. This CDR3 region has 15 residues. From germline, CDR1 is LNHDA and CDR2 SQIVND (reference sequence). CDR3 region: CASSIHRAAWETQYF. In nucleotides, the CDR3 is TGTGCCAGTAGTATCCACAGGGCCGCATGGGAGACCCAGTACTTC.

This chain uses TRBV4-3 with TRBJ2-5; D unresolved. Germline-derived CDR1 and CDR2 are LGHNA and YSLEER. Trimming cost V 1 base and J 2 bases, with 11 bases left between them. The CDR3 loop spans 15 amino acids. CDR3 sequence reads: CASSQVVTEQETQYF. As DNA, the CDR3 is TGCGCCAGCAGCCAAGTTGTAACGGAGCAAGAGACCCAGTACTTC.

This clone was detected only a few times. The chain has TRBV30 and TRBJ1-2, with a possible D match to TRBD1 (6 bases). The CDR3 consists of 13 residues. With 3 bases removed from V and 8 bases from J, the gap between germline ends came to 16 bases. Germline CDR1 reads GTSNPN; CDR2 reads SVGIG (reference sequence). The CDR3 nucleotides read TGTGCCTGGAGCGTGAGGGGGGGAGGCGGCTACACCTTC. Its translation: CAWSVRGGGGYTF.

The chain uses TRBV6-5 and TRBJ2-3; TRBD1 matches 8 bases. CDR3 length equals 16 residues. Germline V CDR1 and CDR2: MNHEY, SVGAGI. Trimming took 4 bases from V and 3 from J; bases not matched to a gene: 9. The CDR3 spells CASSSTFTGGTDTQYF. Written as DNA, the CDR3 is TGTGCCAGCAGTTCAACTTTTACAGGGGGAACAGATACGCAGTATTTT.

The V and J genes are TRBV7-2 and TRBJ1-6, with 9 bases identical to TRBD1. Germline lookup yields CDR1 SGHTA and CDR2 FQGNSA. J lost 8 bases, V lost 10 bases, and 9 bases had no gene match. The CDR3 runs 14 residues. The DNA of the CDR3 is TGTGCCACCTTCCGGGGACAGGGAGATTCACCCCTCCACTTT. Protein: CATFRGQGDSPLHF.

This sequence joins TRBV19 and TRBJ1-2; unclear D gene. Between the trimmed V and J ends, which lost 6 bases and 2 bases, there was a span of 13 bases. The CDR3 extends over 14 amino acids. Germline V gives CDR1 LNHDA, CDR2 SQIVND (reference sequence). The CDR3 is CASSIRTPNYGYTF. For the CDR3, the DNA is TGTGCCAGTAGCATTCGTACACCGAACTATGGCTACACCTTC.

This clone was counted a few times. This chain uses TRBV4-2 with TRBJ2-1; 7 bases map to TRBD2. V shed 2 bases and J 0 bases; nucleotides not matched to a gene: 7. Germline assignment: CDR1 LGHNA and CDR2 YNFKEQ. The CDR3 spans 17 residues. This CDR3 reads CASSQYRLADSYNEQFF. In DNA, the CDR3 is TGTGCCAGCAGCCAATACCGACTAGCAGACTCCTACAATGAGCAGTTCTTC.

This clone was counted between two and nine times. This chain connects TRBV27 to TRBJ2-2; D possibly corresponds to TRBD1 (7 bases). V was cut by 5 bases and J by 2 bases, with 12 bases left in between. The germline V gene encodes CDR1 MNHEY and CDR2 SMNVEV (reference sequence). This CDR3 region has 15 residues. CDR3 protein: CASSRLGGNTGELFF. Written as DNA, the CDR3 is TGTGCCAGCAGTAGACTAGGGGGCAACACCGGGGAGCTGTTTTTT.

This clone occurred a few times. The CDR3 here is CASSVRDRGHTQYF. The CDR3 region has the DNA TGCGCCAGCAGTGTACGGGACAGGGGACATACGCAGTATTTT. The chain combines TRBV23-1 with TRBJ2-3; 10 bases are shared with TRBD1. TRBV23-1 belongs to the ORF category, with a function that is uncertain. This CDR3 region has 14 residues. V shed 5 bases, J shed 7 bases, and the junction held 6 bases outside the gene matches.

This clone was picked up a small number of times. The CDR3 DNA follows: TGTGCCAGCAGTTGGGGACAGGGCTATGGCTACACCTTC. Its protein product is CASSWGQGYGYTF. V is TRBV27 and J is TRBJ1-2; 9 bases fit TRBD1. V gave up 4 bases and J gave up 4 bases; unmatched junction bases: 1. The germline gives CDR1 MNHEY, CDR2 SMNVEV (reference sequence). The CDR3 totals 13 residues.

This clone has only a few counts. The CDR3 protein is CASWDRGTEAFF. CDR3 nucleotide sequence: TGTGCCAGCTGGGACAGGGGTACTGAAGCTTTCTTT. The V gene is TRBV27, the J gene TRBJ1-1, with 10 nucleotides matching TRBD1. Looked up from germline, CDR1 is MNHEY and CDR2 is SMNVEV (reference sequence). J lost 5 bases, V lost 8 bases, and 2 bases had no gene match. This CDR3 region has 12 residues.

The rearrangement joins TRBV11-2 to TRBJ2-1, with TRBD2 matching 9 bases. This CDR3 is built from 14 residues. V trimming: 1 base; J trimming: 9 bases; junction bases outside the gene matches: 4. CDR1 SGHAT and CDR2 FQNNGV come from the germline V gene. Written as DNA, the CDR3 is TGTGCCAGCAGCTTAGGCGGGGGGGCGGGTGAGCAGTTCTTC. It codes for CASSLGGGAGEQFF. Drawing the rest from reference TRBV11-2 and TRBJ2-1, the complete variable domain is EAGVAQSPRYKIIEKRQSVAFWCNPISGHATLYWYQQILGQGPKLLIQFQNNGVVDDSQLPKDRFSAERLKGVDSTLKIQPAKLEDSAVYLCASSLGGGAGEQFFGPGTRLTVL.

This clone was detected a few times. V and J are TRBV2 and TRBJ2-7, with TRBD2 identical over 10 bases. CDR3 length: 15 amino acids. V lost 7 bases and J lost 2; bases outside the gene matches: 8. Germline CDR1 and CDR2: SNHLY and FYNNEI. The CDR3 nucleotides read TGTGCCAGCACTCCTAGGACTAGCGGAGCCTACGAGCAGTACTTC. Encoded protein: CASTPRTSGAYEQYF.

In this sample, this clone turned up a few times. This rearrangement joins TRBV5-1 to TRBJ2-6; weak D call: TRBD1 (6 bases). Germline CDR1 reads SGHRS; CDR2 reads YFSETQ. The germline V and J ends were trimmed by 3 bases and 2 bases, with 9 bases remaining between them. The CDR3 totals 15 residues. The CDR3 DNA follows: TGCGCCAGCAGCTACGCAGGGGCTGGGGCCAACGTCCTGACTTTC. Amino acid sequence: CASSYAGAGANVLTF.

This clone was observed a few times. The chain combines TRBV9 with TRBJ2-1, with 8 nucleotides matching TRBD2. The trim removed 6 bases at V and 4 bases at J, leaving 12 bases unmatched. CDR1 SGDLS and CDR2 YYNGEE come from the germline V gene. This CDR3 is 16 amino acids long. This CDR3 reads CASNPPSGRLYNEQFF. In DNA form, the CDR3 reads TGTGCCAGCAACCCCCCCAGCGGGAGATTGTACAATGAGCAGTTCTTC.

The table lists this clone with many counts. The chain uses TRBV30 and TRBJ1-2; tentatively, D is TRBD1 (5 bases). The CDR3 is made up of 13 amino acids. CDR1 GTSNPN and CDR2 SVGIG come from the germline V gene (reference sequence). Trimming left V 4 bases short and J 5 bases short, with 14 bases between. As DNA, the CDR3 is TGTGCCTGGACCCCCCGGGACTCATATGGCTACACCTTC. This translates into CAWTPRDSYGYTF. The full variable domain, with the rest looked up from reference TRBV30 and TRBJ1-2, is SQTIHQWPATLVQPVGSPLSLECTVEGTSNPNLYWYRQAAGRGLQLLFYSVGIGQISSEVPQNLSASRPQDRQFILSSKKLLLSDSGFYLCAWTPRDSYGYTFGSGTRLTVV.

This clone was counted a few times. The CDR3 nucleotides read TGTGCCAGCAGTTTAGTTAGCCATCACAAACTGTTTTTT. This translates into CASSLVSHHKLFF. J is TRBJ1-4 and V is TRBV28; D is uncertain. Germline CDR1 and CDR2: MDHEN and SYDVKM. Trimming removed 2 bases at V and 11 bases at J, with 12 bases between. CDR3 length equals 13 residues.

This clone was counted a few times. Compared with germline, one end of the junction differs, possibly owing to a read error. The rearrangement uses TRBV10-3 and TRBJ2-5; TRBD1 agrees at 7 bases. CDR3 length: 14 amino acids. Germline-derived CDR1 and CDR2 are ENHRY and SYGVKD. The CDR3 DNA reads TGTGCCAGCAGTTACTCGGGGACAGCGGAGACCCAGTACTTC. It encodes CASSYSGTAETQYF.

The sample holds one count of this clone. This chain links TRBV19 with TRBJ2-2, with TRBD1 matching over 8 bases. The CDR3 runs to 15 residues. V lost 4 bases, J lost 6 bases, and 7 bases stayed unmatched. Germline V gene sequence: CDR1 LNHDA, CDR2 SQIVND (reference sequence). The CDR3 spells CASSTRQGIAGELFF. As DNA, the CDR3 is TGTGCCAGTAGTACCCGACAGGGGATTGCCGGGGAGCTGTTTTTT.

This clone turned up a few times. The chain is built from TRBV7-6 and TRBJ1-2; D remains ambiguous. CDR1 is SGHVS, CDR2 FNYEAQ, per germline. The germline V and J ends were trimmed by 6 bases and 4 bases, with 24 bases remaining between them. The length of the CDR3 is 17 residues. DNA of the CDR3: TGTGCCAGCAGTCCTAATGGGCCCCTAAGTGTGGGCTATGGCTACACCTTC. This gives the protein CASSPNGPLSVGYGYTF.

This chain connects TRBV5-1 to TRBJ2-7, with TRBD2 identical over 8 bases. V lost 5 bases, J lost 3 bases, and 7 bases stayed unmatched. Germline assignment: CDR1 SGHRS and CDR2 YFSETQ. CDR3 length equals 14 residues. CDR3 sequence reads: CASRAGLAFYEQYF. The CDR3, as DNA: TGCGCCAGCAGGGCCGGACTAGCATTCTACGAGCAGTACTTC.

The V call is TRBV7-2, the J call TRBJ2-2; possible D gene TRBD1, 5 bases. V was pared by 5 bases and J by 6 bases, with 10 bases between. Germline V CDR1 and CDR2: SGHTA, FQGNSA. The CDR3 covers 13 residues. CDR3 region: CASSLRVAGELFF. The CDR3 DNA sequence: TGTGCCAGCAGCCTCAGGGTTGCCGGGGAGCTGTTTTTT.

This clone was detected a few times. The chain employs TRBV27 and TRBJ2-1; TRBD1 might be the D (6 bases). The V gene's germline CDR1 is MNHEY and CDR2 SMNVEV (reference sequence). The CDR3 length is 17 residues. V was shortened by 6 bases and J by 2 bases, with 20 bases between the two germline ends. CDR3 in DNA: TGTGCCAGCAGCCTCCGTGTAAGAGACAGGACCTACAATGAGCAGTTCTTC. As protein: CASSLRVRDRTYNEQFF.